This T cell receptor beta chain is from a study of blood T cell repertoires in COVID-19. Study background: The study drew acute and convalescent COVID-19 samples from the United States, Italy and Spain. Nucleic acid was either cDNA or gDNA, and it came from T cells, B-cell-depleted T cells, or PBMCs.

Trimming shortened V by 5 bases and J by 0 bases, and 7 bases separated the two germline ends. CDR1 and CDR2 from the germline V gene are WSHSY and SAAADI. The CDR3 loop spans 13 amino acids. In the original processing: Amplified reference gene primers provided the basis for estimating nucleated cell counts. Profiled with immunoSEQ multiplex PCR; TCRdb holds only in-frame clones, not every one. The D gene and trimming were derived from the DNA, and the V and J assignments and clone size from that table. Among tens of thousands of clones listed, roughly 88% were seen once. The sequence came from a man in his 70s with acute or convalescent COVID-19. The chain recombines TRBV10-2 with TRBJ2-5, with a possible D match to TRBD1 (6 bases). Source material: peripheral blood. The chain's CDR3 is CASSRTDQETQYF. CDR3 coding DNA: TGCGCCAGCAGTCGGACAGACCAAGAGACCCAGTACTTC.